The 29 T cell receptor beta chains below were found in one sample sequenced in a study of T cells in Graves' hyperthyroidism and ophthalmopathy. The CDR3 regions of TCR beta were amplified from RNA transcripts. In the first-round RT-PCR of the TCR CDR3, the HTBI primer set was used. TCRdb passed the multiplex PCR reads through MiXCR, listing each CDR3 protein once. The data hold hundreds of thousands of distinct CDR3 sequences, with less than 20% observed a single time. Sample: blood. Receptors were obtained from a man between 40 and 49 years old with Graves' ophthalmopathy.

This clonotype is a singleton in its sample. The chain employs TRBV29-1 and TRBJ2-7; possible D gene TRBD2, 6 bases. The CDR3 has 14 residues. V was pared by 2 bases and J by 5 bases, with 16 bases between. Germline loops: CDR1 SQVTM, CDR2 ANQGSEA. The CDR3 nucleotides read TGCAGCGTTGAACCCCAAGGAGGGTTCCACGAGCAGTACTTC. Protein: CSVEPQGGFHEQYF.

This clonotype showed up just a few times. This chain joins TRBV7-9 and TRBJ1-2; no clear D. CDR1 and CDR2 (germline): SEHNR, FQNEAQ (reference sequence). Trimming stripped 5 bases from V and 2 bases from J, with 12 bases between. This CDR3 has 14 residues. CDR3 loop: CASSPPIENYGYTF. DNA of the CDR3: TGTGCCAGCAGCCCTCCGATCGAGAACTATGGCTACACCTTC. The full variable domain, its missing parts supplied by reference TRBV7-9 and TRBJ1-2, is DTGVSQNPRHKITKRGQNVTFRCDPISEHNRLYWYRQTLGQGPEFLTYFQNEAQLEKSRLLSDRFSAERPKGSFSTLEIQRTEQGDSAMYLCASSPPIENYGYTFGSGTRLTVV.

The chain links TRBV30 to TRBJ2-1; TRBD1 matches 8 bases. After removal of 8 bases from V and 6 bases from J, the junction contained 9 bases not matched to a gene. Looked up from germline, CDR1 is GTSNPN and CDR2 is SVGIG (reference sequence). The CDR3 runs 13 residues. DNA for the CDR3: TGTGCCCCGGACAGGGCAGTTCGCAATGAGCAGTTCTTC. Protein: CAPDRAVRNEQFF.

The sample holds a few counts of this clonotype. The chain uses TRBV2 and TRBJ1-1; no reliable D call. This CDR3 has 13 residues. Germline V gene lookup returns CDR1 SNHLY and CDR2 FYNNEI. The V end lost 8 bases, the J end lost 1 base, and 11 bases lay between the germline ends. CDR3 residues: CASSDWGNTEAFF. The CDR3 DNA sequence: TGTGCCAGCTCCGATTGGGGGAACACTGAAGCTTTCTTT.

This clonotype was found many times. This chain's CDR3 is CSASVGRSQPQHF. The CDR3 nucleotides are TGCAGTGCTAGCGTCGGGAGATCTCAGCCCCAGCATTTT. This rearrangement joins TRBV20-1 to TRBJ1-5, with D unclear. The CDR3 has 13 amino acids. V shed 3 bases and J shed 6 bases, with 12 bases lying between them. The V gene's germline CDR1 is DFQATT and CDR2 SNEGSKA (reference sequence).

This clonotype came up many times. The chain couples TRBV2 to TRBJ2-3, with 7 bases identical to TRBD1. The germline V gene encodes CDR1 SNHLY and CDR2 FYNNEI. This CDR3 is 15 amino acids long. J was trimmed by 2 bases and V by 4 bases; bases with no gene match: 6. CDR3 nucleotides: TGTGCCAGCAGTGCCGTCAGGGGGTTCACAGATACGCAGTATTTT. This codes for CASSAVRGFTDTQYF.

With respect to this clonotype: One junction end disagrees with the germline gene, perhaps due to a read error. V gene TRBV27 combines with J gene TRBJ2-3; D might be TRBD1 (6 bases). This CDR3 comprises 12 residues. Per the germline V gene, CDR1 is MNHEY and CDR2 is SMNVEV (reference sequence). CDR3 bases: TGTGTCAGCAGGGGTCCCACAGATACGCAGTATTTT. Protein: CVSRGPTDTQYF.

There are many counts of this clonotype. The J gene is TRBJ1-5, the V gene TRBV18; D is uncertain. Per the germline V gene, CDR1 is KGHSH and CDR2 is LQKENI. The CDR3 loop spans 13 amino acids. Trimming stripped 3 bases from V and 9 bases from J, with 12 bases between. The CDR3 region has the DNA TGTGCCAGCTCACCGGACCTATGGGGGCCCCAGCATTTT. Protein sequence: CASSPDLWGPQHF.

The genes are TRBV20-1 and TRBJ2-7, with unresolved D. Deletions cut 6 bases from V and 5 bases from J, with 17 bases between. The germline gives CDR1 DFQATT, CDR2 SNEGSKA (reference sequence). The CDR3 contains 13 residues. The DNA for the CDR3 is TGCAGTGCCTTATTACCAAGCGCACACGAGCAGTACTTC. Its protein is CSALLPSAHEQYF.

The rearrangement links TRBV3-1 to TRBJ2-7; D possibly corresponds to TRBD2 (6 bases). The CDR3 has 15 amino acids. Per germline, CDR1 LGHDT and CDR2 YNNKEL (reference sequence). V lost 1 base, J lost 4 bases, and 14 bases lay in between. CDR3: CASSQAGSTYYEQYF. CDR3 sequence (DNA): TGTGCCAGCAGCCAAGCCGGGAGTACCTATTACGAGCAGTACTTC.

Turning to this clonotype: This may be a read error: a much more frequent sequence differs by one nucleotide. The chain carries TRBV2 and TRBJ2-1; no definite D call. Gene TRBJ2-7 matches the end of the DNA better, so the J call may be wrong. Per germline, CDR1 SNHLY and CDR2 FYNNEI. The CDR3 has 15 amino acids. The CDR3 region is CASSGIRGSYNEQYF. In nucleotides, the CDR3 is TGTGCCAGCAGTGGAATCAGAGGCTCCTACAATGAGCAGTACTTC.

This clonotype appeared many times. This chain uses TRBV5-1 with TRBJ1-1; the match to TRBD1 covers 8 bases. Per germline, CDR1 SGHRS and CDR2 YFSETQ. CDR3 length equals 15 residues. The ends lost 0 bases at V and 5 bases at J; junction bases unmatched: 6. CDR3 DNA: TGCGCCAGCAGCTTGGCCAGGGGGCGGAATACTGAAGCTTTCTTT. Translating gives CASSLARGRNTEAFF.

The V gene is TRBV6-2 or TRBV6-3, the J gene TRBJ1-1; D is uncertain. The V gene's germline CDR1 is MNHEY and CDR2 SVGEGT. The germline V and J ends were trimmed by 5 bases and 6 bases, with 7 bases remaining between them. This CDR3 region has 11 residues. In DNA, the CDR3 is TGTGCCAGCAGTCGGTTGTCTGAAGCTTTCTTT. Translated: CASSRLSEAFF.

This clonotype was seen many times. The J gene is TRBJ1-1, the V gene TRBV12-3 or TRBV12-4; D possibly corresponds to TRBD1 (5 bases). The CDR3 totals 14 residues. Trimming pared 1 base from V and 1 base from J, leaving 7 bases between. CDR3 region: CASSLEGSNTEAFF. In DNA, the CDR3 is TGTGCCAGCAGTTTAGAGGGGTCGAACACTGAAGCTTTCTTT.

This chain links TRBV20-1 with TRBJ1-2; D ambiguous. Trimming removed 3 bases from V and 4 bases from J, with 12 bases in between. The V gene's germline CDR1 is DFQATT and CDR2 SNEGSKA (reference sequence). The CDR3 runs to 13 residues. DNA of the CDR3: TGCAGTGCTAGGGACGGATTATCCTATGGCTACACCTTC. Translated: CSARDGLSYGYTF.

This clonotype was detected only a few times. This sequence joins TRBV19 and TRBJ2-1; the match to TRBD2 covers 10 bases. J gave up 8 bases and V 2 bases, and 6 bases lay outside the gene matches. The CDR3 sequence is 15 residues long. Germline lookup yields CDR1 LNHDA and CDR2 SQIVND (reference sequence). CDR3 coding DNA: TGTGCCAGTAGTATAATGAGCGGGAGGGCCCATGAGCAGTTCTTC. As protein: CASSIMSGRAHEQFF.

There are a few counts of this clonotype. The CDR3 DNA reads as TGTGCCAGCAGCCCAGACAGCGGGAAATGGAACACTGAAGCTTTCTTT. Protein sequence: CASSPDSGKWNTEAFF. The genes are TRBV7-9 and TRBJ1-1; D perhaps matches TRBD1 (5 bases). The CDR3 runs to 16 residues. Germline assignment: CDR1 SEHNR and CDR2 FQNEAQ (reference sequence). Trimming left V 5 bases short and J 1 base short, with 17 bases between.

For this clonotype: A much more abundant neighbour one base away suggests this may be a read error. The missing conserved phenylalanine or tryptophan at the end of this CDR3 makes a read error likely. The rearrangement joins TRBV5-6 to TRBJ1-1; D perhaps matches TRBD1 (6 bases). The germline V gene has CDR1 SGHDT and CDR2 YYEEEE. V was cut by 7 bases and J by 5 bases, with 18 bases left in between. The CDR3 is 14 amino acids. CDR3 protein: CASLATGIVTEAFL. In nucleotides, the CDR3 is TGTGCCAGCCTAGCTACAGGGATCGTGACTGAAGCTTTCCTT.

This clonotype has just one count. This chain joins TRBV5-1 and TRBJ1-6; D is ambiguous. CDR1 SGHRS and CDR2 YFSETQ come from the germline V gene. The CDR3 has 13 amino acids. V lost 2 bases, J lost 9 bases, and 9 bases lay in between. Here the CDR3 DNA reads TGCGCCAGCAGCTTCCACCAACTTTCACCCCTCCACTTT. It specifies CASSFHQLSPLHF.

This clonotype was seen many times. The chain is built from TRBV7-8 and TRBJ2-1; 9 positions agree with TRBD2. Trimming removed 8 bases from V and 7 bases from J; junction bases left unmatched: 6. This CDR3 spans 13 amino acids. Germline CDR1 SGHVS, CDR2 FQNEAQ. For the CDR3, the DNA is TGTGCCAGCGGCGGGGGGGCGGGGAATGAGCAGTTCTTC. It encodes CASGGGAGNEQFF.

V usage is TRBV4-3 and J usage is TRBJ2-5; the match to TRBD1 covers 7 bases. The CDR3 consists of 14 residues. Per germline, CDR1 LGHNA and CDR2 YSLEER. J was trimmed by 5 bases and V by 2 bases; bases with no gene match: 5. The chain's CDR3 is CASSQKTGVETQYF. The DNA of the CDR3 is TGCGCCAGCAGCCAAAAAACAGGGGTCGAGACCCAGTACTTC.

There are many counts of this clonotype. The gene calls are TRBV20-1 and TRBJ2-2; no firm D call. The V gene's germline CDR1 is DFQATT and CDR2 SNEGSKA (reference sequence). Trimming removed 6 bases at V and 7 bases at J, with 15 bases between. The CDR3 is made up of 13 amino acids. The CDR3 DNA follows: TGCAGTGCCCCGTCGCTACTGGGCGGGGAGCTGTTTTTT. Protein sequence: CSAPSLLGGELFF.

V and J are TRBV7-2 and TRBJ1-1; 7 nucleotides match TRBD1. The CDR3 is 14 residues long. Germline-derived CDR1 and CDR2 are SGHTA and FQGNSA. V lost 1 base to trimming and J lost 7 bases; unmatched junction nucleotides: 6. CDR3 in amino acids: CASSLEGTVIEAFF. For the CDR3, the DNA is TGTGCCAGCAGCTTAGAGGGGACAGTTATTGAAGCTTTCTTT.

Turning to this clonotype: It may be a read error: a sequence one base away is much more abundant. The chain combines TRBV20-1 with TRBJ2-5, with a possible D match to TRBD2 (5 bases). The CDR3 is 13 amino acids. Trimming cost V 5 bases and J 4 bases, with 14 bases left between them. CDR1 and CDR2 (germline): DFQATT, SNEGSKA (reference sequence). CDR3 sequence reads: CSAPGESGETQYF. The CDR3 DNA reads as TGCAGTGCTCCCGGTGAGAGCGGAGAGACCCAGTACTTC.

The chain employs TRBV28 and TRBJ2-7; tentative D call: TRBD1 (5 bases). The CDR3 has 13 amino acids. Germline-derived CDR1 and CDR2 are MDHEN and SYDVKM. The germline V and J ends were trimmed by 6 bases and 5 bases, with 14 bases remaining between them. The CDR3 region is CASSLGLGDEQYF. In nucleotides, the CDR3 is TGTGCCAGCAGCCTCGGGTTAGGGGACGAGCAGTACTTC.

This clonotype was seen a few times. The rearrangement joins TRBV7-9 to TRBJ1-4; TRBD1 matches at 9 bases. This CDR3 comprises 14 residues. V was pared by 5 bases and J by 6 bases, with 4 bases of the junction left unmatched. Germline-derived CDR1 and CDR2 are SEHNR and FQNEAQ (reference sequence). The CDR3 DNA is TGTGCCAGCAGCGTGGGACAGGGATATGAAAAACTGTTTTTT. Encoded protein: CASSVGQGYEKLFF. The entire variable domain, with the rest obtained from reference TRBV7-9 and TRBJ1-4, is as follows: DTGVSQNPRHKITKRGQNVTFRCDPISEHNRLYWYRQTLGQGPEFLTYFQNEAQLEKSRLLSDRFSAERPKGSFSTLEIQRTEQGDSAMYLCASSVGQGYEKLFFGSGTQLSVL.

This clonotype was counted only a few times. This chain connects TRBV9 to TRBJ2-2; 12 positions agree with TRBD1. The germline V gene encodes CDR1 SGDLS and CDR2 YYNGEE. This CDR3 contains 19 residues. The V and J ends lost 1 base and 7 bases, in that order; junction bases with no gene match: 14. CDR3 loop: CASSVSPRRDRGRVGELFF. The CDR3 DNA sequence: TGTGCCAGCAGCGTAAGTCCGAGGCGGGACAGGGGGCGCGTCGGGGAGCTGTTTTTT.

The rearrangement links TRBV20-1 to TRBJ1-2, with D uncertain. V was shortened by 4 bases and J by 1 base, with 10 bases between the two germline ends. CDR3 size: 13 residues. CDR1 and CDR2 (germline): DFQATT, SNEGSKA (reference sequence). The CDR3 DNA reads as TGCAGTGCTATAGCCCACCTTAACTATGGCTACACCTTC. As protein: CSAIAHLNYGYTF.

The chain carries TRBV28 and TRBJ2-1; 13 bases fit TRBD2. The CDR3 loop spans 17 amino acids. The germline V gene has CDR1 MDHEN and CDR2 SYDVKM. Trimming took 5 bases from V and 0 from J; bases not matched to a gene: 4. For the CDR3, the DNA is TGTGCCAGCAGTCCGGGACTAGCGGGGAGCTCCTACAATGAGCAGTTCTTC. It yields the protein CASSPGLAGSSYNEQFF.